These 4 T cell receptor beta chains came from one sample sequenced in a study of blood T cell repertoires in COVID-19. Generated by immunoSEQ multiplex PCR, the TCRdb table keeps only in-frame clones and is missing some. The data show some 300,000 clones, with almost 90% seen just once and around 1% held by the top ten. Sequencing used peripheral blood. The receptors derive from a woman aged 40 to 50 with COVID-19, enrolled during active disease.

The chain uses TRBV7-2 and TRBJ2-1; TRBD2 matches 12 bases. V shed 1 base and J 0 bases; nucleotides not matched to a gene: 4. Looked up from germline, CDR1 is SGHTA and CDR2 is FQGNSA. CDR3 size: 18 residues. CDR3: CASSLGTSGRSSYNEQFF. DNA for the CDR3: TGTGCCAGCAGCTTAGGAACTAGCGGGAGGAGCTCCTACAATGAGCAGTTCTTC.

The chain carries TRBV7-2 and TRBJ1-5, with D perhaps matching TRBD1 (6 bases). Germline-derived CDR1 and CDR2 are SGHTA and FQGNSA. The CDR3 length is 16 residues. Trimming removed 4 bases at V and 0 bases at J, with 13 bases between. CDR3 protein: CASSSLTGYSNQPQHF. CDR3 in DNA: TGTGCCAGCAGCTCCCTAACAGGGTATAGCAATCAGCCCCAGCATTTT.

The chain carries TRBV28 and TRBJ1-6; D remains unclear. From germline, CDR1 is MDHEN and CDR2 SYDVKM. Trimming took off 2 bases at V and 14 bases at J, with 13 bases between the two ends. The CDR3 contains 13 residues. CDR3 residues: CASSLVHPAALHF. CDR3 in DNA: TGTGCCAGCAGTTTAGTCCACCCGGCGGCCCTCCACTTT.

This chain connects TRBV5-1 to TRBJ2-5; no clear D. The CDR3 sequence is 12 residues long. Germline V gives CDR1 SGHRS, CDR2 YFSETQ. Trimming removed 2 bases at V and 5 bases at J, with 7 bases between. The CDR3: CASSFFLETQYF. CDR3 bases: TGCGCCAGCAGCTTTTTCCTTGAGACCCAGTACTTC.